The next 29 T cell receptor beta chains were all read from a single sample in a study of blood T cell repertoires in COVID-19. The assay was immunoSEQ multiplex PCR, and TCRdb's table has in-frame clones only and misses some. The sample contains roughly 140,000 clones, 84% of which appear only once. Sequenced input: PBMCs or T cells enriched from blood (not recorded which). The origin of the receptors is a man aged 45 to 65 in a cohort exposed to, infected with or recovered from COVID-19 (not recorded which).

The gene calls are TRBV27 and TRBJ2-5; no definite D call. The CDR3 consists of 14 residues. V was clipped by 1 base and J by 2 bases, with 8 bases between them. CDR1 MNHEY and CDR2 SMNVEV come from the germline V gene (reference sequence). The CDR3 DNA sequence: TGTGCCAGCAGTTTATTCCCAGGTCAAGAGACCCAGTACTTC. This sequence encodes CASSLFPGQETQYF.

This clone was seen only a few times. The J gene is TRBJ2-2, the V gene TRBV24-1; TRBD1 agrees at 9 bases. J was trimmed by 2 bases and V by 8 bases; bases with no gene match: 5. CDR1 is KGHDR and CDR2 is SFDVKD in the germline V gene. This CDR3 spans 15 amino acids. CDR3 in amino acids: CATTPGQGNTGELFF. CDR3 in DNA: TGTGCCACCACTCCGGGACAGGGAAACACCGGGGAGCTGTTTTTT.

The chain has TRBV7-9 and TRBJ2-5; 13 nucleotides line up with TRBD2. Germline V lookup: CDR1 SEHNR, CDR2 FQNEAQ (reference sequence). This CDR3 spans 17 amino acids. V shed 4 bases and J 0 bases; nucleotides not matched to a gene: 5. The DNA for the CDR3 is TGTGCCAGCAGCTCTGGACTAGCGGGGGCGTACCAAGAGACCCAGTACTTC. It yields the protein CASSSGLAGAYQETQYF.

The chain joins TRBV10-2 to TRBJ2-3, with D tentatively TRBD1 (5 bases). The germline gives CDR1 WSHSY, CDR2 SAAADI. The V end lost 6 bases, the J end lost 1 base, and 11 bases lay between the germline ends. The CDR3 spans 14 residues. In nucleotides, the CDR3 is TGCGCCAGCAGCCTAGGGGCCGGCACAGATACGCAGTATTTT. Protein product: CASSLGAGTDTQYF.

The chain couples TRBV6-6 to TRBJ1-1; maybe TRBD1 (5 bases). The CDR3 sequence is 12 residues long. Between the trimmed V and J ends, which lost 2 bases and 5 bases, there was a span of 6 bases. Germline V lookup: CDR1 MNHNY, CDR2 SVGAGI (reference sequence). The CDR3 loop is CASSYGGTEAFF. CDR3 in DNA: TGTGCCAGCAGTTACGGGGGGACTGAAGCTTTCTTT.

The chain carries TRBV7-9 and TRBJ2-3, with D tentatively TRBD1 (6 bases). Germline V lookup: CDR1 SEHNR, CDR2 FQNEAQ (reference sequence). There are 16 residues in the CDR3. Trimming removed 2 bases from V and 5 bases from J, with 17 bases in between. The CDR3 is CASSLYRLTGIDTQYF. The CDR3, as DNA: TGTGCCAGCAGCTTATACCGTCTTACAGGGATAGATACGCAGTATTTT.

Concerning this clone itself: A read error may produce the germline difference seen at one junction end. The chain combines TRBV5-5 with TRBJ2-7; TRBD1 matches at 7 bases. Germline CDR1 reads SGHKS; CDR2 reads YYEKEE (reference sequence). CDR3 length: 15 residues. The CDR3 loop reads CASSLGGYSSDEQYF. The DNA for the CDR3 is TGTGCCAGCAGCTTAGGGGGCTATTCCTCCGACGAGCAGTACTTC.

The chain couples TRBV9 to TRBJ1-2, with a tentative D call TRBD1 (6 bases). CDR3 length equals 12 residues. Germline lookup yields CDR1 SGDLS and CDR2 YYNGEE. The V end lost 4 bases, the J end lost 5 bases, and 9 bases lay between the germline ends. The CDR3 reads CASSLQGYGYTF. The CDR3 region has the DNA TGTGCCAGCAGCTTACAGGGATATGGCTACACCTTC.

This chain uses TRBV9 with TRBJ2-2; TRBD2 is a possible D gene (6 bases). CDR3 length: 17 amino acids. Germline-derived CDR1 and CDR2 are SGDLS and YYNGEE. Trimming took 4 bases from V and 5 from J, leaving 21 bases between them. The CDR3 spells CASSPSTLGGMTGELFF. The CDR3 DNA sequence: TGTGCCAGCAGCCCATCCACCCTTGGGGGGATGACCGGGGAGCTGTTTTTT.

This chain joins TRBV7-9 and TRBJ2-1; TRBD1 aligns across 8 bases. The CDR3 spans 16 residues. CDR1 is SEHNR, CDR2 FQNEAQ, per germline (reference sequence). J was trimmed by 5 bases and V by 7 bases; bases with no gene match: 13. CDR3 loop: CASTAPSDRADNEQFF. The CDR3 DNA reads TGTGCCAGCACCGCTCCCTCGGACAGGGCTGACAATGAGCAGTTCTTC.

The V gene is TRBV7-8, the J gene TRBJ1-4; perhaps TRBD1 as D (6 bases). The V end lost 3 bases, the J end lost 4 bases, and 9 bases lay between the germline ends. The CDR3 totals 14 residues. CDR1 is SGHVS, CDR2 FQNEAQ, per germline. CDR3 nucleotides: TGTGCCAGCAGCTTTGGGGGCCGTAATGAAAAACTGTTTTTT. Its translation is CASSFGGRNEKLFF.

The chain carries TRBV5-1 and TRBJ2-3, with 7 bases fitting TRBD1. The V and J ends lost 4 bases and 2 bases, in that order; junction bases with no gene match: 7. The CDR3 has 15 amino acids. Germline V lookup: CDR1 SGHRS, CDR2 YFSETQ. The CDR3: CASSPGGQNTDTQYF. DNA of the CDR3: TGCGCCAGCAGCCCAGGGGGACAGAACACAGATACGCAGTATTTT.

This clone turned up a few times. DNA of the CDR3: TGTGCCAGCAGCCTGCCAGGGGGAGGAACAGATACGCAGTATTTT. Its protein is CASSLPGGGTDTQYF. The rearrangement links TRBV3-1 (or the pseudogene TRBV3-2) to TRBJ2-3; TRBD1 might be the D (7 bases). The CDR3 consists of 15 residues. V was clipped by 4 bases and J by 3 bases, with 14 bases between them. Germline V lookup: CDR1 LGHDT, CDR2 YNNKEL (reference sequence).

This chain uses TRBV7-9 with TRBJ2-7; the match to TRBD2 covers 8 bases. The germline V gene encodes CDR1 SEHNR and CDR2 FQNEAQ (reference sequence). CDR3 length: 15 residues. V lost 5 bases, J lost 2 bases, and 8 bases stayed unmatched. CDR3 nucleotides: TGTGCCAGCAGCGAACTGACTAGCGATCCCTACGAGCAGTACTTC. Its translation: CASSELTSDPYEQYF.

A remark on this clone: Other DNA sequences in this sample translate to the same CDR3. The CDR3 DNA reads TGTGCCAGCAGTTCACAGGGGATGAACACTGAAGCTTTCTTT. Its protein product is CASSSQGMNTEAFF. The chain carries TRBV7-2 and TRBJ1-1; 7 bases are shared with TRBD1. J gave up 0 bases and V 6 bases, and 4 bases lay outside the gene matches. This CDR3 region has 14 residues. The germline CDR1 and CDR2 sequences are SGHTA and FQGNSA. Looking up the rest from reference TRBV7-2 and TRBJ1-1 gives the full variable domain: GAGVSQSPSNKVTEKGKDVELRCDPISGHTALYWYRQSLGQGLEFLIYFQGNSAPDKSGLPSDRFSAERTGGSVSTLTIQRTQQEDSAVYLCASSSQGMNTEAFFGQGTRLTVV.

CDR3 residues: CASSFRAGGPYNEQFF. DNA of the CDR3: TGTGCCAGCAGCTTCCGAGCGGGGGGGCCCTACAATGAGCAGTTCTTC. The rearrangement joins TRBV5-6 to TRBJ2-1, with 10 bases identical to TRBD2. Germline CDR1 and CDR2: SGHDT and YYEEEE. This CDR3 has 16 residues. V lost 2 bases to trimming and J lost 2 bases; unmatched junction nucleotides: 4.

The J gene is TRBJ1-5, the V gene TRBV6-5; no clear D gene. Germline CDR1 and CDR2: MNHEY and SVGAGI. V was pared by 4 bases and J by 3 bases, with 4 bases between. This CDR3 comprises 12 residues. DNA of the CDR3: TGTGCCAGCAGTTCCAACAATCAGCCCCAGCATTTT. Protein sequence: CASSSNNQPQHF.

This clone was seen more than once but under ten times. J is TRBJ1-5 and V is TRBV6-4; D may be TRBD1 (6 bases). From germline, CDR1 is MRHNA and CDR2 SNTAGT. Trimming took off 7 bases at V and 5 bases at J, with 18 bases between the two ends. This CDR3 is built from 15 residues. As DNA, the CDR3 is TGTGCCAGCAACGTTCCGGGGGGCGAGGATCAGCCCCAGCATTTT. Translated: CASNVPGGEDQPQHF.

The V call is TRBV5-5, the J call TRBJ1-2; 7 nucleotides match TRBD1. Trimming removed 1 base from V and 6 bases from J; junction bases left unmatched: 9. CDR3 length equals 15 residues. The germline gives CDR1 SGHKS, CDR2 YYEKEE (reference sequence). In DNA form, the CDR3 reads TGTGCCAGCAGCTTGTTTCTTCAGGGGGTGAATGGCTACACCTTC. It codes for CASSLFLQGVNGYTF.

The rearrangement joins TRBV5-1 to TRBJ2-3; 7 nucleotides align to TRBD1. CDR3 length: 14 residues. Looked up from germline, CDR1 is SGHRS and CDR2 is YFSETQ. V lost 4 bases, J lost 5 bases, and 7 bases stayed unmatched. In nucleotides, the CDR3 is TGCGCCAGCAGCCCGACAGGGAACCTAGATACGCAGTATTTT. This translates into CASSPTGNLDTQYF.

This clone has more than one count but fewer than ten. The CDR3 is CASSMELAGAGSYEQYF. The CDR3 DNA follows: TGTGCCAGTAGTATGGAGCTAGCGGGAGCCGGCTCCTACGAGCAGTACTTC. The gene calls are TRBV19 and TRBJ2-7; 10 bases are a match to TRBD2. J was trimmed by 0 bases and V by 3 bases; bases with no gene match: 8. Germline CDR1 and CDR2: LNHDA and SQIVND (reference sequence). The CDR3 is 17 amino acids. Full variable domain (missing parts from reference TRBV19 and TRBJ2-7): DGGITQSPKYLFRKEGQNVTLSCEQNLNHDAMYWYRQDPGQGLRLIYYSQIVNDFQKGDIAEGYSVSREKKESFPLTVTSAQKNPTAFYLCASSMELAGAGSYEQYFGPGTRLTVT.

The CDR3 DNA reads as TGTGCCAGCAGTGAGGCAGGGGGCGGGTACGAGCAGTACTTC. Amino acid sequence: CASSEAGGGYEQYF. The chain uses TRBV6-1 and TRBJ2-7, with 8 bases aligning to TRBD1. This CDR3 region has 14 residues. The V segment lost 3 bases and the J segment 4 bases; nucleotides outside the gene matches: 5. Germline lookup yields CDR1 MNHNS and CDR2 SASEGT.

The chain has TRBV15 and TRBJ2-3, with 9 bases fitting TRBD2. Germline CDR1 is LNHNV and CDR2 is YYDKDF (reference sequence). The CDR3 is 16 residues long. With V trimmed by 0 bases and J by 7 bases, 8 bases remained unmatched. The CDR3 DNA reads TGTGCCACCAGCAGAGATGCGGGACTAGCAACAAATACGCAGTATTTT. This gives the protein CATSRDAGLATNTQYF.

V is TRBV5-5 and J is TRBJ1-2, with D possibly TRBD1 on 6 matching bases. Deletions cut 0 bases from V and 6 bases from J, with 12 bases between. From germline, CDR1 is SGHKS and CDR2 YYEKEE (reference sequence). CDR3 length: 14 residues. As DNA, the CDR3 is TGTGCCAGCAGCTTGGTCGGGGGGCGCGATGGCTACACCTTC. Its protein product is CASSLVGGRDGYTF.

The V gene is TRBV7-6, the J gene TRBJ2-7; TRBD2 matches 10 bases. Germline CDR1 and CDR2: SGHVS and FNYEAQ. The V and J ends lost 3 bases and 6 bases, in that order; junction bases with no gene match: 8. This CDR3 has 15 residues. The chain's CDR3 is CASSFRTSGLPEQYF. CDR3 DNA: TGTGCCAGCAGCTTCCGGACTAGCGGCTTACCCGAGCAGTACTTC.

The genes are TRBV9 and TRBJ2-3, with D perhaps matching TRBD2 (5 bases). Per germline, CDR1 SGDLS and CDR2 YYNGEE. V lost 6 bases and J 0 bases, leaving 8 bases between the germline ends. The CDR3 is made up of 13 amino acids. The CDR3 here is CASKEASTDTQYF. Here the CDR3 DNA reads TGTGCCAGCAAGGAGGCGAGCACAGATACGCAGTATTTT.

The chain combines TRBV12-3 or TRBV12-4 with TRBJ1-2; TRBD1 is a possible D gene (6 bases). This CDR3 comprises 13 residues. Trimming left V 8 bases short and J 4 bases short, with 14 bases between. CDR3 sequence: CASGTDRRYGYTF. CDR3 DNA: TGTGCCAGCGGAACCGACAGGCGCTATGGCTACACCTTC.

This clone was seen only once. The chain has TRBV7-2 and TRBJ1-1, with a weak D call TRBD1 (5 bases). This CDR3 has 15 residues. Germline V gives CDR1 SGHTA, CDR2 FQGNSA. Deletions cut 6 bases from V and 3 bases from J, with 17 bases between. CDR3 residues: CASSPSRQGHTEAFF. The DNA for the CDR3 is TGTGCCAGCAGTCCTAGTCGCCAGGGCCACACTGAAGCTTTCTTT.

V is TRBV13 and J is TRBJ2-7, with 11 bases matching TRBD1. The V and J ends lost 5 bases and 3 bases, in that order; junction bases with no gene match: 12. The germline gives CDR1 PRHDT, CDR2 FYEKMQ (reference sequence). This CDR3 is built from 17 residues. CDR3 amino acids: CASSPTPGTGGSYEQYF. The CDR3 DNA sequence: TGTGCCAGCAGCCCCACTCCCGGGACAGGGGGTAGCTACGAGCAGTACTTC. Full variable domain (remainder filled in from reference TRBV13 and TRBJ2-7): AAGVIQSPRHLIKEKRETATLKCYPIPRHDTVYWYQQGPGQDPQFLISFYEKMQSDKGSIPDRFSAQQFSDYHSELNMSSLELGDSALYFCASSPTPGTGGSYEQYFGPGTRLTVT.